The 12 T cell receptor delta chains given below trace back to one sample, sequenced in a study of gamma-delta chains in newborns, infants, children. With CATT, TCRdb re-called clones from the reads. The sample comprises more than 3,000 delta-chain clones, approximately 4.3% of which are singletons, and 4.5% to 7% rests with the top ten. Sequencing was carried out using blood. The receptors were gathered from a child who was a newborn, infant or young child, either healthy, febrile or measles-vaccinated (not recorded which).

Remarks on this clone: A read error likely explains why the TCRdb protein, taken from a much larger clone, differs from this DNA's translation at residue 3; the protein shown is translated from the DNA. The CDR3 region has the DNA TGTGCCCGTGACACCGTTGGGGGATCGGACACCGATAAACTCATCTTT. As protein: CARDTVGGSDTDKLIF. The V and J genes are TRDV2 and TRDJ1, with 8 bases aligning to TRDD3. Germline V lookup: CDR1 GEAIGNYY, CDR2 EKD. CDR3 length equals 16 residues.

This clone has a handful of counts. A much larger clone differs from this one at a single base, so this may be a read error. Other DNA sequences of this sample code for an identical CDR3. The chain couples TRDV2 to TRDJ3; 10 nucleotides agree with TRDD3. The CDR3 consists of 19 residues. Germline CDR1 GEAIGNYY, CDR2 EKD. The CDR3 sequence: CACDTGGYASSWDTRQMFF. The CDR3 DNA is TGCGCCTGTGACACCGGGGGATACGCTAGCTCCTGGGACACCCGACAGATGTTTTTC.

Note on this clone: TCRdb pairs this DNA with a much larger clone's protein that differs at residue 5, likely a read error; the protein shown was translated from the DNA. The rearrangement uses TRDV2 and TRDJ1; the match to TRDD3 covers 7 bases. The CDR3 covers 15 residues. The ends lost 3 bases at V and 7 bases at J; junction bases unmatched: 13. Germline CDR1 is GEAIGNYY and CDR2 is EKD. CDR3 coding DNA: TGTGCCTGTGACGCCCTTGCTACTGGGGAAGGTAAACTCATCTTT. It codes for CACDALATGEGKLIF.

This clone has only a few counts. The protein TCRdb lists belongs to a much larger clone and differs from this DNA's translation at residue 5, which points to a read error; the protein shown is made from the DNA. The chain uses TRDV2 and TRDJ1; 10 bases map to TRDD3. After removal of 3 bases from V and 3 bases from J, the junction contained 6 bases not matched to a gene. The CDR3 runs 15 residues. In germline, CDR1 is GEAIGNYY, CDR2 EKD. CDR3 protein: CACDVLGDGADKLIF. The CDR3 DNA follows: TGTGCCTGTGACGTACTGGGGGATGGAGCCGATAAACTCATCTTT.

The chain is built from TRDV2 and TRDJ1, with D tentatively TRDD3 (5 bases). The CDR3 contains 20 residues. Germline values: CDR1 GEAIGNYY, CDR2 EKD. V dropped 0 bases and J dropped 1 base, with 26 bases sitting between them. This chain's CDR3 is CACDTLGTFSSSGTTDKLIF. CDR3 DNA: TGTGCCTGTGACACCTTGGGGACTTTTTCGTCATCTGGGACCACCGATAAACTCATCTTT.

This clone was picked up a small number of times. This is likely an artifact of a read error, given a far larger clone one base away. The genes are TRDV2 and TRDJ1, with 8 bases aligning to TRDD3. Germline V lookup: CDR1 GEAIGNYY, CDR2 EKD. This CDR3 contains 20 residues. The ends lost 1 base at V and 0 bases at J; junction bases unmatched: 18. CDR3 protein: CACDTLATGGPSGYTDKLIF. The DNA of the CDR3 is TGTGCCTGTGACACGCTCGCTACTGGGGGGCCTTCTGGGTACACCGATAAACTCATCTTT.

In its sample, this clone ranks as medium-sized. The V gene is TRDV2, the J gene TRDJ2; 8 positions agree with TRDD3. The CDR3 totals 16 residues. With 3 bases clipped from V and 3 bases from J, the junction kept 8 bases outside the gene matches. Germline values: CDR1 GEAIGNYY, CDR2 EKD. This CDR3 is CACDLLGYGLTAQLFF. As DNA, the CDR3 is TGTGCCTGTGACTTGTTGGGATACGGTCTGACAGCACAACTCTTCTTT.

The rearrangement joins TRDV2 to TRDJ1; perhaps TRDD3 as D (7 bases). Trimming removed 1 base at V and 1 base at J, with 21 bases between. This CDR3 region has 18 residues. The germline CDR1 and CDR2 sequences are GEAIGNYY and EKD. The CDR3 sequence is CACDTVSWGASSTDKLIF. In DNA form, the CDR3 reads TGTGCCTGTGACACAGTTAGCTGGGGGGCTTCCTCCACCGATAAACTCATCTTT.

This clone is deemed large (0.1 to 1%). This CDR3 is also generated by other DNA sequences in the sample. This chain links TRDV2 with TRDJ1; 9 bases match TRDD3. Per the germline V gene, CDR1 is GEAIGNYY and CDR2 is EKD. The CDR3 runs 17 residues. The ends lost 2 bases at V and 0 bases at J; junction bases unmatched: 9. The CDR3 loop is CACDSLTGGRDTDKLIF. CDR3 in DNA: TGTGCCTGTGACAGCCTTACTGGGGGACGAGACACCGATAAACTCATCTTT.

Of note for this clone: This likely reflects a read error, since a far larger clone is one base away. The V call is TRDV2, the J call TRDJ1; TRDD3 matches 8 bases. The CDR3 is made up of 18 amino acids. V lost 4 bases, J lost 2 bases, and 17 bases stayed unmatched. Germline V gene data show CDR1 as GEAIGNYY and CDR2 as EKD. The CDR3 DNA reads TGTGCCTGTGAACCCCTTACTGGGGGGCTTAGGACTACCGATAAACTCATCTTT. Amino acid sequence: CACEPLTGGLRTTDKLIF.

By sample share, this clone is medium-sized. Since a much larger clone is just one base distant, this may be a read error. CDR3 coding DNA: TGTGCCTGTGACACCGTTGGGTCCACCGATAAACTCATCTTT. This codes for CACDTVGSTDKLIF. The chain recombines TRDV2 with TRDJ1; D not certain. CDR1 is GEAIGNYY and CDR2 is EKD in the germline V gene. CDR3 length: 14 amino acids. Trimming shortened V by 0 bases and J by 1 base, and 8 bases separated the two germline ends.

V usage is TRDV2 and J usage is TRDJ1; 9 bases are shared with TRDD3. The CDR3 has 18 amino acids. Unmatched junction bases numbered 20, after V lost 0 bases and J lost 10 bases. CDR1 and CDR2 from the germline V gene are GEAIGNYY and EKD. The CDR3 sequence: CACDTLLTGGQPPDGLIF. CDR3 DNA sequence: TGTGCCTGTGACACCCTCCTTACTGGGGGACAACCCCCTGATGGACTCATCTTT.